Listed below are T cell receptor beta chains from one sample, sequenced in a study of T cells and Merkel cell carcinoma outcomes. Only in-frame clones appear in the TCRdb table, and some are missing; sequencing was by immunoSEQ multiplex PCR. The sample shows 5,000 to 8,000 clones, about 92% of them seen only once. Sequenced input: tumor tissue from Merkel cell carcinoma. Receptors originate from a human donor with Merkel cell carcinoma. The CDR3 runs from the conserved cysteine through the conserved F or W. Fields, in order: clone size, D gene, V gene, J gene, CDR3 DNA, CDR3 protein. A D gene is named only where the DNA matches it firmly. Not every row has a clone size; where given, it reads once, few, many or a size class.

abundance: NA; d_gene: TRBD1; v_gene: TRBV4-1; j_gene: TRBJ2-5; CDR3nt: TGCGCCAGCAGTTCCTCCCCCACAGGGGGCCAAGAGACCCAGTACTTC; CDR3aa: CASSSSPTGGQETQYF
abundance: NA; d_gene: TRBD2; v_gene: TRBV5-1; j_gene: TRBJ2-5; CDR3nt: TGCGCCAGCAGCTTGAGGCAGGGAGGGGAGACCCAGTACTTC; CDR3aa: CASSLRQGGETQYF
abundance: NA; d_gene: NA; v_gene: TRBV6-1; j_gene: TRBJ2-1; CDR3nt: TGTGCCAGCAGTGAAGTACTCTACGCGGGGTCGGGTGAGCAGTTCTTC; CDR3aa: CASSEVLYAGSGEQFF
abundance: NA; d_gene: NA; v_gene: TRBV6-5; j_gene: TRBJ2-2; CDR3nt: TGTGCCAGCACCGGACAGACCGGGGAGCTGTTTTTT; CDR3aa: CASTGQTGELFF
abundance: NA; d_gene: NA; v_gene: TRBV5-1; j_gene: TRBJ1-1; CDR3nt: TGCGCCAGCAGCTTGGACGGGTTTGCAGACACTGAAGCTTTCTTT; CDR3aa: CASSLDGFADTEAFF
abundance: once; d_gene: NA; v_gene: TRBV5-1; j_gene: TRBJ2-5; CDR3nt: TGCGCCAGCAGCTCACAGGGAGCAATAGGAGAGACCCAGTACTTC; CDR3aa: CASSSQGAIGETQYF
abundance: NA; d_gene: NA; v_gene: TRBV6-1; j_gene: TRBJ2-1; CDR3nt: TGTGCCAGCAGTGAAGCTCTCACTAGCTCCTACAATGAGCAGTTCTTC; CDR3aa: CASSEALTSSYNEQFF
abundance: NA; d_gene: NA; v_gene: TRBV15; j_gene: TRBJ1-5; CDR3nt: TGTGCCACCAGCAGAGGAGGGGTGAAGAATCAGCCCCAGCATTTT; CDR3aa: CATSRGGVKNQPQHF
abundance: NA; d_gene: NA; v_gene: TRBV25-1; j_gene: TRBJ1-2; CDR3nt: TGTGCCAGCACCGGGAGGGGAGGAGACTATGGCTACACCTTC; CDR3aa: CASTGRGGDYGYTF
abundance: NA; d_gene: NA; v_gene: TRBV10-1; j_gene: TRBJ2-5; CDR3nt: TGCGCCAGCAGTGAAGGCGATGGAATAGCCTCAGAGACCCAGTACTTC; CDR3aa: CASSEGDGIASETQYF
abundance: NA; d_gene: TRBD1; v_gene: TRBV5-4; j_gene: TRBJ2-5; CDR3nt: TGTGCCAGCAGCTATGACAGGGGATCTCCTTTTCCGTACTTC; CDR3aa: CASSYDRGSPFPYF
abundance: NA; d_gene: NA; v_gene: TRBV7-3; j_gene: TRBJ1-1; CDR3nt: TGTGCCAGCAGCTTAATGGTGGGGAACACTGAAGCTTTCTTT; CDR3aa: CASSLMVGNTEAFF
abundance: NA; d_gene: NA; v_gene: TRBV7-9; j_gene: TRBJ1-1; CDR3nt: TGTGCCAGCAGCTTCTACGCTGAGAACACTGAAGCTTTCTTT; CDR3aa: CASSFYAENTEAFF
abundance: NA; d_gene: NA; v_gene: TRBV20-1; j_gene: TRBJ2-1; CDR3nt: TGCAGTGCTAGTAGCCAAAATGAGCAGTTCTTC; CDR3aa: CSASSQNEQFF
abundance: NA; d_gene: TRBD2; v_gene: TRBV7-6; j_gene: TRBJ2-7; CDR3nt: TGTGCCAGCAGCTTAGATAGGGAGGGGCAGTACTTC; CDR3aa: CASSLDREGQYF
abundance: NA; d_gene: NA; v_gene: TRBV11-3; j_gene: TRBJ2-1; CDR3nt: TGTGCCAGCAGCCTCGACAGGTGGTCCTACAATGAGCAGTTCTTC; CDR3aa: CASSLDRWSYNEQFF
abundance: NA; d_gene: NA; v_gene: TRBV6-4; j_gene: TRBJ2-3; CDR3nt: TGTGCCAGCAGTGACTCGGAGGGATCCACAGATACGCAGTATTTT; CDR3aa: CASSDSEGSTDTQYF
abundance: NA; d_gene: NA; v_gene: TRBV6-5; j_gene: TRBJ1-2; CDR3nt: TGTGCCAGCAGGTTAGACAGTAACTATGGCTACACCTTC; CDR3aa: CASRLDSNYGYTF
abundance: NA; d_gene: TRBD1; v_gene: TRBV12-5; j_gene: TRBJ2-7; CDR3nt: TGTGCTAGTGGTCAAGGGACAGCCGTCGGCAACGAGCAGTACTTC; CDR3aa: CASGQGTAVGNEQYF
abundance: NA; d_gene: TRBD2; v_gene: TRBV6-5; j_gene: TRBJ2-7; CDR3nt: TGTGCCAGCAGTTCCCCCGGGGGGGGGCGCTACGAGCAGTACTTC; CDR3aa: CASSSPGGGRYEQYF
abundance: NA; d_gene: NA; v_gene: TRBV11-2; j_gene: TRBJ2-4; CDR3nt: TGTGCCAGCAGCTCTAGTCAGGGTGGCTCTGGAAACATTCAGTACTTC; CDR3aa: CASSSSQGGSGNIQYF
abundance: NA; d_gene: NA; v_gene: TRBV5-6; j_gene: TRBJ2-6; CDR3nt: TGTGCCAGCAGCCTCAAAGGAAGCTCTGGGGCCAACGTCCTGACTTTC; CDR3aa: CASSLKGSSGANVLTF